Reported below is one TCR beta chain. These data belong to a study of T cells in Graves' hyperthyroidism and ophthalmopathy. RNA transcripts provided the source from which TCR beta CDR3 regions were amplified. The TCR CDR3 was amplified in a first-round RT-PCR using the HTBI primer set. Using its own MiXCR run on the multiplex PCR reads, TCRdb lists one record per CDR3 protein. Of fewer than 700,000 distinct CDR3 sequences detected, 15% to 20% appear once; the ten largest clones hold 3.8%. The sequence was collected from a woman aged 25 to 39 with Graves' hyperthyroidism. The sequenced sample consisted of blood.

CDR3 sequence (DNA): TGTGCCAGCAGTTTCCGCCCCGAGGAGCAGTACTTC. This translates into CASSFRPEEQYF. The rearrangement links TRBV28 to TRBJ2-7; D gene uncertain. The CDR3 sequence is 12 residues long. Germline assignment: CDR1 MDHEN and CDR2 SYDVKM. Trimming removed 3 bases at V and 7 bases at J, with 10 bases between.